This T cell receptor beta chain emerged from a study of blood T cell repertoires in COVID-19. About the study: COVID-19 samples from acute and convalescent phases originated in the United States, Italy and Spain.

Using immunoSEQ multiplex PCR, the repertoire was profiled, and TCRdb retains in-frame clones only, with some absent. The sample contains fewer than 400,000 clones, 92% of which appear only once. Recruitment covered roughly 22 US areas and drew participants whose ages spanned 18 to 89 years. Recovery meant two consecutive negative NP/OP PCR tests, professional clearance, or resolved symptoms. Germline assignment: CDR1 GTSNPN and CDR2 SVGIG (reference sequence). The V gene lost 5 bases and the J gene lost 5 bases, with 6 bases spanning the gap. This CDR3 comprises 10 residues. This clone occurred once.

The V gene is TRBV30, the J gene TRBJ2-5; D gene uncertain. This sequence originates from a woman aged 30 to 39 who had recovered from COVID-19. Source material: PBMCs or T cells enriched from blood (not recorded which). The CDR3 protein is CAWGRETQYF. The CDR3 DNA reads TGTGCCTGGGGCCGGGAGACCCAGTACTTC.